These 17 T cell receptor beta chains came from one sample sequenced in a study of CD8 T cells in ankylosing spondylitis (dated by TCRdb to 2016 to 2017). The library was made by 5' RACE. Sequencing used an Illumina HiSeq 2500. Using fastp trimming at Q25 and MiXCR clonotype assembly, TCRdb reanalyzed the public sequencing data and kept in-frame beta chains. Entries that share a CDR3 protein sequence are merged under the most common genes and DNA. Counted in this sample were some 270,000 distinct CDR3 sequences; 15% to 20% of them appeared once. In total, the top ten clones hold roughly a third of the sample. Sequenced material: blood, either unsorted or a sorted T cell fraction (not recorded which). The receptors originated from a male donor with ankylosing spondylitis or in good health (not recorded which).

The chain is built from TRBV20-1 and TRBJ2-1, with D perhaps TRBD2 (6 bases). Trimming removed 0 bases at V and 2 bases at J, with 17 bases between. Germline CDR1 reads DFQATT; CDR2 reads SNEGSKA (reference sequence). This CDR3 has 17 residues. The CDR3 nucleotides read TGCAGTGCTAGAGACCCCACTAGCCAGGCCCCCTACAATGAGCAGTTCTTC. Protein: CSARDPTSQAPYNEQFF.

This sequence joins TRBV27 and TRBJ1-5; 8 nucleotides match TRBD1. Germline V gene data show CDR1 as MNHEY and CDR2 as SMNVEV (reference sequence). V lost 3 bases to trimming and J lost 9 bases; unmatched junction nucleotides: 7. There are 14 residues in the CDR3. CDR3 nucleotides: TGTGCCAGCAGTTTCCGACAGGGGATTACGCCCCAGCATTTT. Amino acids: CASSFRQGITPQHF.

The chain uses TRBV10-3 and TRBJ1-6; D is unclear. The V end lost 4 bases, the J end lost 6 bases, and 13 bases lay between the germline ends. The CDR3 runs to 15 residues. CDR1 and CDR2 (germline): ENHRY, SYGVKD. The CDR3 sequence is CAISALGIGNSPLHF. CDR3 nucleotide sequence: TGTGCCATCAGTGCTTTGGGGATCGGTAATTCACCCCTCCACTTT.

This clonotype has ten or more counts. CDR3 nucleotides: TGCGCCAGCAGTGAGTTGGGGGCTAACTATGGCTACACCTTC. Its protein product is CASSELGANYGYTF. The chain employs TRBV10-2 and TRBJ1-2; D possibly corresponds to TRBD1 (5 bases). Trimming pared 1 base from V and 0 bases from J, leaving 6 bases between. The CDR3 sequence is 14 residues long. The germline V gene encodes CDR1 WSHSY and CDR2 SAAADI.

V usage is TRBV29-1 and J usage is TRBJ2-1; unclear D gene. In germline, CDR1 is SQVTM, CDR2 ANQGSEA. The CDR3 runs 10 residues. Trimming removed 1 base at V and 10 bases at J, with 5 bases between. CDR3 sequence reads: CSVEGLEQFF. CDR3 sequence (DNA): TGCAGCGTTGAAGGGCTCGAGCAGTTCTTC.

This clonotype was counted between two and nine times. The V and J genes are TRBV7-2 and TRBJ2-1; D gene unclear. This CDR3 has 13 residues. The V and J ends lost 2 bases and 7 bases respectively, with 9 bases between them. The germline gives CDR1 SGHTA, CDR2 FQGNSA. For the CDR3, the DNA is TGTGCCAGCAGCTTAACAGTTGGAAATGAGCAGTTCTTC. Translated, it gives CASSLTVGNEQFF.

The chain uses TRBV21-1 and TRBJ2-2; whether TRBD2, the table's D call, matches the DNA was not checked. TRBV21-1 is deemed a pseudogene. This CDR3 is 17 amino acids long. CDR3 bases: TGTGCCAGCAGCAAAGGAGGCGGGAGGGGGAACGCCGGGGAGCTGTTTTTT. Translation gives CASSKGGGRGNAGELFF.

This chain joins TRBV29-1 and TRBJ2-1; D not certain. Deletions cut 7 bases from V and 8 bases from J, with 12 bases between. This CDR3 has 11 residues. Germline V gene sequence: CDR1 SQVTM, CDR2 ANQGSEA. CDR3: CSAGPADEQFF. CDR3 nucleotide sequence: TGCAGCGCCGGACCCGCGGATGAGCAGTTCTTC.

This clonotype was observed a few times. The V call is TRBV11-1, the J call TRBJ2-1; 13 bases match TRBD2. CDR1 and CDR2 (germline): SGHAT, FQDESV (reference sequence). V lost 4 bases and J lost 7; bases outside the gene matches: 13. The CDR3 totals 18 residues. CDR3 in DNA: TGTGCCAGCAGCTCTCCGGCCCTAACTAGCGGGAGGGGGAATGAGCAGTTCTTC. This encodes CASSSPALTSGRGNEQFF.

This clonotype has just a few counts. This chain joins TRBV3-1 and TRBJ1-4; 7 bases are shared with TRBD1. Trimming took 0 bases from V and 8 from J; bases not matched to a gene: 9. The germline CDR1 and CDR2 sequences are LGHDT and YNNKEL (reference sequence). CDR3 length: 16 amino acids. CDR3 nucleotide sequence: TGTGCCAGCAGCCAAGATTGGACAGGAGGAGGCGAAAAACTGTTTTTT. Its translation: CASSQDWTGGGEKLFF. Full variable domain (outside the CDR3, taken from reference TRBV3-1 and TRBJ1-4): DTAVSQTPKYLVTQMGNDKSIKCEQNLGHDTMYWYKQDSKKFLKIMFSYNNKELIINETVPNRFSPKSPDKAHLNLHINSLELGDSAVYFCASSQDWTGGGEKLFFGSGTQLSVL.

The chain combines TRBV6-1 with TRBJ2-7, with D perhaps TRBD2 (5 bases). Germline V gene lookup returns CDR1 MNHNS and CDR2 SASEGT. Deletions cut 7 bases from V and 4 bases from J, with 17 bases between. The CDR3 is 14 amino acids. The DNA for the CDR3 is TGTGCCAGCACCAACCCGACGGAGGCTTACGAGCAGTACTTC. Amino acid sequence: CASTNPTEAYEQYF.

This clonotype was counted a few times. The V and J genes are TRBV11-2 and TRBJ2-7; D not certain. The V end was cut by 6 bases, the J end by 6 bases, with 24 bases between. CDR1 is SGHAT, CDR2 FQNNGV, per germline. This CDR3 is built from 16 residues. CDR3 residues: CASRRTRTAGWGEQYF. The CDR3 DNA reads as TGTGCCAGCAGAAGAACGCGGACGGCCGGGTGGGGCGAGCAGTACTTC.

The chain recombines TRBV2 with TRBJ2-5; D is unclear. Per germline, CDR1 SNHLY and CDR2 FYNNEI. Trimming stripped 7 bases from V and 1 base from J, with 10 bases between. The length of the CDR3 is 13 residues. The CDR3 region is CASNENLQETQYF. Written as DNA, the CDR3 is TGTGCCAGCAACGAAAACCTCCAAGAGACCCAGTACTTC.

This clonotype was found many times. CDR3 loop: CASSQGWTGEQFF. In DNA form, the CDR3 reads TGTGCCAGCAGCCAAGGTTGGACGGGCGAGCAGTTCTTC. The chain has TRBV3-1 and TRBJ2-1; D remains ambiguous. The CDR3 spans 13 residues. Germline loops: CDR1 LGHDT, CDR2 YNNKEL (reference sequence). The V and J ends lost 1 base and 10 bases respectively, with 11 bases between them.

This clonotype was counted a few times. V is TRBV7-9 and J is TRBJ2-7, with 12 bases fitting TRBD2. CDR1 is SEHNR, CDR2 FQNEAQ, per germline (reference sequence). CDR3 length equals 13 residues. V was pared by 10 bases and J by 4 bases, with 5 bases of the junction left unmatched. The CDR3 reads CATATSGSYEQYF. The CDR3 DNA sequence: TGTGCCACTGCGACTAGCGGGAGTTACGAGCAGTACTTC.

This clonotype has only a few counts. The chain links TRBV4-1 to TRBJ1-5; D uncertain. CDR3 length equals 13 residues. Trimming pared 2 bases from V and 3 bases from J, leaving 5 bases between. The germline gives CDR1 MGHRA, CDR2 YSYEKL. DNA of the CDR3: TGCGCCAGCAGCCAAATTCTCAATCAGCCCCAGCATTTT. Translating gives CASSQILNQPQHF.

This clonotype was detected a few times. The V call is TRBV7-8, the J call TRBJ2-5; 9 nucleotides match TRBD2. This CDR3 is built from 16 residues. The germline V gene has CDR1 SGHVS and CDR2 FQNEAQ. V lost 7 bases and J lost 4; bases outside the gene matches: 13. In DNA form, the CDR3 reads TGTGCCAGCATCCGGTCAGCGGGAGGCGGTGGAGAGACCCAGTACTTC. Its translation is CASIRSAGGGGETQYF.